This T cell receptor (beta chain) was profiled in a study of blood T cell repertoires in COVID-19. As for the study in general: Donors in the United States, Italy and Spain gave samples during acute or convalescent COVID-19.

V lost 3 bases and J lost 5; bases outside the gene matches: 10. CDR3 length equals 16 residues. This table comes from immunoSEQ multiplex PCR, and its TCRdb copy is limited to in-frame clones, with some not included. The sample carries 95,000 to 150,000 clones, 85% recorded once. The source of this sequence is a man older than 75 with active or convalescent COVID-19. V gene TRBV5-3 combines with J gene TRBJ2-3, with 9 bases fitting TRBD2. TRBV5-3 falls under the ORF class, with uncertain function. Material: peripheral blood. CDR3 protein: CARSWGGTSNGDTQYF. The CDR3 nucleotides read TGTGCCAGAAGCTGGGGCGGGACTAGCAACGGAGATACGCAGTATTTT.